The 30 T cell receptor beta chains below were found in one sample sequenced in a study of metastatic and nonmetastatic thyroid tumors. TCRdb reprocessed the PCR reads using MiXCR. The repertoire holds about 23,000 clones, with more than 25% as singletons. Among the patients, none had received any treatment before thyroid surgery. The sequencing sample was made of tumor tissue. Every receptor here comes from a female donor with papillary thyroid cancer or a benign thyroid nodule (not recorded which). Some clones in this sample may be carry-over from other donors' samples.

This chain uses TRBV19 with TRBJ1-3, with D possibly TRBD1 on 6 matching bases. The ends were cut back, 3 bases at V and 3 bases at J, with 15 bases in the middle. This CDR3 has 16 amino acids. CDR1 and CDR2 (germline): LNHDA, SQIVND (reference sequence). In DNA form, the CDR3 reads TGTGCCAGTAGTATGATTTCGGGGGGCCGTGGAAACACCATATATTTT. It specifies CASSMISGGRGNTIYF. Full variable domain (missing parts from reference TRBV19 and TRBJ1-3): DGGITQSPKYLFRKEGQNVTLSCEQNLNHDAMYWYRQDPGQGLRLIYYSQIVNDFQKGDIAEGYSVSREKKESFPLTVTSAQKNPTAFYLCASSMISGGRGNTIYFGEGSWLTVV.

The sample holds many counts of this clone. This chain uses TRBV6-2 or TRBV6-3 with TRBJ2-2; TRBD2 matches 9 bases. This CDR3 has 16 residues. CDR1 and CDR2 (germline): MNHEY, SVGEGT. With 6 bases clipped from V and 4 bases from J, the junction kept 9 bases outside the gene matches. CDR3: CASRHPAGGVTGELFF. The CDR3 coding sequence is TGTGCCAGCAGACATCCCGCGGGGGGGGTCACCGGGGAGCTGTTTTTT.

This clone was seen many times. This chain connects TRBV7-9 to TRBJ1-4; a weak D match, TRBD1 (5 bases). CDR1 SEHNR and CDR2 FQNEAQ come from the germline V gene (reference sequence). V gave up 5 bases and J gave up 8 bases, with 12 bases separating them. CDR3 length equals 13 residues. The CDR3 here is CASSPNGQEKLFF. The CDR3 DNA reads as TGTGCCAGCAGCCCTAACGGACAAGAAAAACTGTTTTTT.

This clone was counted between two and nine times. The V gene is TRBV29-1, the J gene TRBJ2-1; D perhaps matches TRBD2 (6 bases). Trimming removed 2 bases at V and 0 bases at J, with 11 bases between. CDR1 SQVTM and CDR2 ANQGSEA come from the germline V gene. The CDR3 spans 15 residues. This chain's CDR3 is CSVESGTHSYNEQFF. The DNA for the CDR3 is TGCAGCGTTGAAAGTGGGACTCACTCCTACAATGAGCAGTTCTTC.

A note on this clone: One junction end does not reproduce the germline sequence, and a read error may be involved. The chain has TRBV7-9 and TRBJ2-6, with TRBD2 as a possible D gene (6 bases). CDR1 is SEHNR, CDR2 FQNEAQ, per germline (reference sequence). The CDR3 sequence is 15 residues long. For the CDR3, the DNA is TGTGCCATCAGCCGGGACTTATCCGGGTCCAACGTCCTGACTTTC. Translating it yields CAISRDLSGSNVLTF.

This clone has just a few counts. The genes are TRBV6-1 and TRBJ2-2; possibly TRBD1 for D (5 bases). Germline V CDR1 and CDR2: MNHNS, SASEGT. The CDR3 is made up of 15 amino acids. Trimming left V 5 bases short and J 3 bases short, with 13 bases between. The CDR3 is CASSTGGYDTGELFF. The DNA for the CDR3 is TGTGCCAGCAGTACAGGTGGCTACGACACCGGGGAGCTGTTTTTT.

The chain carries TRBV6-1 and TRBJ2-5; TRBD1 might be the D (6 bases). The CDR3 sequence is 14 residues long. Trimming pared 7 bases from V and 5 bases from J, leaving 17 bases between. Germline V gives CDR1 MNHNS, CDR2 SASEGT. The CDR3 DNA reads TGTGCCAGCACATTGGTCAGGGGTTACGAGACCCAGTACTTC. The encoded protein is CASTLVRGYETQYF.

This clone was observed many times. The chain joins TRBV6-5 to TRBJ1-1; D not resolved. From germline, CDR1 is MNHEY and CDR2 SVGAGI. The V gene lost 0 bases and the J gene lost 7 bases, with 12 bases spanning the gap. The CDR3 is made up of 14 amino acids. CDR3 nucleotides: TGTGCCAGCAGTTACTCCAAGGGCTTCCATGAAGCTTTCTTT. This gives the protein CASSYSKGFHEAFF.

This clone has more than one count but fewer than ten. V is TRBV19 and J is TRBJ1-1; D not resolved. This CDR3 is 13 amino acids long. The germline V and J ends were trimmed by 4 bases and 3 bases, with 9 bases remaining between them. Germline CDR1 is LNHDA and CDR2 is SQIVND (reference sequence). Written as DNA, the CDR3 is TGTGCCAGTAGTAGGCAGATGTACACTGAAGCTTTCTTT. This translates into CASSRQMYTEAFF.

The chain couples TRBV11-2 to TRBJ2-7, with a tentative D call TRBD2 (6 bases). The CDR3 has 17 residues. The V gene's germline CDR1 is SGHAT and CDR2 FQNNGV. With 4 bases removed from V and 4 bases from J, the gap between germline ends came to 23 bases. The CDR3 DNA reads as TGTGCCAGCAGCTCTCAAGCCGGGACTGGGGGAATTTACGAGCAGTACTTC. This encodes CASSSQAGTGGIYEQYF.

This clone was counted between two and nine times. The chain couples TRBV28 to TRBJ1-2; D remains unclear. V lost 5 bases and J 4 bases, leaving 17 bases between the germline ends. Germline lookup yields CDR1 MDHEN and CDR2 SYDVKM. The CDR3 extends over 15 amino acids. The CDR3 bases are TGTGCCAGCAGTCCAATAGTACCGGGGAGCTATGGCTACACCTTC. This translates into CASSPIVPGSYGYTF.

The rearrangement links TRBV6-1 to TRBJ2-2, with D possibly TRBD1 on 7 matching bases. The CDR3 is 16 amino acids. Germline V gene lookup returns CDR1 MNHNS and CDR2 SASEGT. The V and J ends lost 10 bases and 11 bases respectively, with 29 bases between them. The CDR3, as DNA: TGTGCCAACCTAGACAGGGCGGGAATGGACACCGTTGAGCTGTTTTTT. This gives the protein CANLDRAGMDTVELFF.

This rearrangement joins TRBV3-1 to TRBJ1-2; D is undetermined. Trimming shortened V by 0 bases and J by 4 bases, and 12 bases separated the two germline ends. The CDR3 has 15 residues. The germline CDR1 and CDR2 sequences are LGHDT and YNNKEL (reference sequence). CDR3 nucleotides: TGTGCCAGCAGCCAAGACCGGGTATTCATCTATGGCTACACCTTC. Translated, it gives CASSQDRVFIYGYTF.

This clone was seen at least ten times. The sample has other DNA sequences that encode this CDR3 too. The V call is TRBV3-1, the J call TRBJ2-7, with D unresolved. Trimming cost V 0 bases and J 4 bases, with 4 bases left between them. Germline V gene data show CDR1 as LGHDT and CDR2 as YNNKEL (reference sequence). The CDR3 is made up of 12 amino acids. The CDR3 region is CASSQDRYEQYF. The DNA of the CDR3 is TGTGCCAGCAGCCAAGATAGGTACGAGCAGTACTTC.

This clone was recorded at least ten times. CDR3: CASSNPRQETNTYEQFF. CDR3 in DNA: TGCGCCAGCAGCAACCCCAGACAGGAGACAAACACCTATGAGCAGTTCTTC. The chain links TRBV5-1 to TRBJ2-1, with D maybe TRBD1 (6 bases). CDR1 and CDR2 from the germline V gene are SGHRS and YFSETQ. V lost 4 bases and J 8 bases, leaving 25 bases between the germline ends. The length of the CDR3 is 17 residues. Using reference TRBV5-1 and TRBJ2-1 for the parts outside the CDR3, the full variable domain is KAGVTQTPRYLIKTRGQQVTLSCSPISGHRSVSWYQQTPGQGLQFLFEYFSETQRNKGNFPGRFSGRQFSNSRSEMNVSTLELGDSALYLCASSNPRQETNTYEQFFGPGTRLTVL.

This clone was seen at least ten times. The chain recombines TRBV27 with TRBJ1-6; D not certain. Germline V gene sequence: CDR1 MNHEY, CDR2 SMNVEV (reference sequence). The V end was cut by 5 bases, the J end by 3 bases, with 14 bases between. This CDR3 spans 16 amino acids. CDR3 residues: CASSPAVPGYNSPLHF. The DNA for the CDR3 is TGTGCCAGCAGTCCCGCTGTCCCGGGCTATAATTCACCCCTCCACTTT.

This clone was seen only a few times. One end of the junction is discordant with germline, which a read error may explain. The chain carries TRBV24-1 and TRBJ2-7; 8 bases map to TRBD1. The CDR3 spans 15 residues. Germline CDR1 and CDR2: KGHDR and SFDVKD. DNA for the CDR3: TGTGCCAATAGTGACGCGACAGGGGCTACGTACGGGCAGTACTTC. Translated: CANSDATGATYGQYF.

This clone appeared a few times. J is TRBJ2-5 and V is TRBV2; D ambiguous. The CDR3 totals 11 residues. In germline, CDR1 is SNHLY, CDR2 FYNNEI. V was shortened by 6 bases and J by 5 bases, with 7 bases between the two germline ends. CDR3 nucleotide sequence: TGTGCCAGCAGCCTGGGGGAGACCCAGTACTTC. Encoded protein: CASSLGETQYF.

This clone is labeled as medium-sized. V gene TRBV6-2 or TRBV6-3 combines with J gene TRBJ2-3; possibly TRBD2 for D (6 bases). The germline V gene encodes CDR1 MNHEY and CDR2 SVGEGT. This CDR3 is 14 amino acids long. V was trimmed by 2 bases and J by 2 bases, leaving 8 bases between them. For the CDR3, the DNA is TGTGCCAGCAGTTACCGGGACTCCACAGATACGCAGTATTTT. As protein: CASSYRDSTDTQYF.

The chain joins TRBV21-1 to TRBJ2-1; the table's TRBD2 call for D was not verified on the DNA. TRBV21-1 is given as a pseudogene. CDR3 length: 20 amino acids. The CDR3 loop reads CASSKLFGGGWGGTSNEQFF. As DNA, the CDR3 is TGTGCCAGCAGTAAGCTCTTTGGGGGAGGTTGGGGGGGTACTTCGAATGAGCAGTTCTTC.

In its sample, this clone ranks as medium-sized (0.01 to 0.1%). The chain uses TRBV5-1 and TRBJ1-2, with D possibly matching TRBD1 (6 bases). V was cut by 4 bases and J by 5 bases, with 21 bases left in between. Germline V gene sequence: CDR1 SGHRS, CDR2 YFSETQ. CDR3 length equals 16 residues. CDR3 sequence: CASSREGTPQGYGYTF. In DNA form, the CDR3 reads TGCGCCAGCAGCCGGGAAGGGACTCCTCAGGGGTATGGCTACACCTTC.

This chain connects TRBV6-1 to TRBJ2-7, with 9 positions matching TRBD1. The V segment lost 6 bases and the J segment 2 bases; nucleotides outside the gene matches: 2. The CDR3 runs 13 residues. Looked up from germline, CDR1 is MNHNS and CDR2 is SASEGT. The CDR3 is CASRNRGPYEQYF. CDR3 DNA sequence: TGTGCCAGCAGAAACAGGGGGCCCTACGAGCAGTACTTC.

The J gene is TRBJ2-3, the V gene TRBV6-4; D might be TRBD1 (6 bases). Per the germline V gene, CDR1 is MRHNA and CDR2 is SNTAGT. The V end lost 2 bases, the J end lost 0 bases, and 12 bases lay between the germline ends. This CDR3 has 16 amino acids. The DNA for the CDR3 is TGTGCCAGCAGTGACCTTCGGACAGCAAGCACAGATACGCAGTATTTT. This codes for CASSDLRTASTDTQYF.

This clone was seen once. The DNA for the CDR3 is TGCAGTGCTAGAGATAGGAGCCCGGTAGGTTTCTCTACTGAAGCTTTCTTT. Its protein product is CSARDRSPVGFSTEAFF. The chain uses TRBV20-1 and TRBJ1-1; no definite D call. The length of the CDR3 is 17 residues. CDR1 is DFQATT and CDR2 is SNEGSKA in the germline V gene (reference sequence). V lost 0 bases, J lost 5 bases, and 22 bases lay in between.

The rearrangement uses TRBV11-2 and TRBJ2-2; 9 bases align to TRBD2. V gave up 2 bases and J gave up 1 base; unmatched junction bases: 5. The CDR3 has 17 residues. CDR1 and CDR2 (germline): SGHAT, FQNNGV. The CDR3 sequence: CASSLLSGRGNTGELFF. In nucleotides, the CDR3 is TGTGCCAGCAGCTTACTTAGCGGGAGAGGGAACACCGGGGAGCTGTTTTTT.

This clone came up many times. V gene TRBV30 combines with J gene TRBJ2-7; 9 bases agree with TRBD1. V was clipped by 3 bases and J by 2 bases; unmatched bases: 5. CDR1 GTSNPN and CDR2 SVGIG come from the germline V gene (reference sequence). This CDR3 region has 14 residues. The CDR3: CAWRDRTGAYEQYF. Written as DNA, the CDR3 is TGTGCCTGGAGAGATAGGACAGGGGCCTACGAGCAGTACTTC.

This clone was counted at least ten times. J is TRBJ2-5 and V is TRBV11-2, with D perhaps TRBD1 or TRBD2 (5 bases each). The CDR3 covers 15 residues. V was pared by 4 bases and J by 5 bases, with 17 bases between. The germline CDR1 and CDR2 sequences are SGHAT and FQNNGV. CDR3 in amino acids: CASSWGPAALETQYF. The CDR3 DNA reads as TGTGCCAGCAGCTGGGGACCAGCGGCATTGGAGACCCAGTACTTC.

This clone is medium-sized (0.01 to 0.1%) within its sample. V usage is TRBV30 and J usage is TRBJ1-6; 10 bases agree with TRBD1. The CDR3 loop spans 18 amino acids. With V trimmed by 2 bases and J by 2 bases, 9 bases remained unmatched. CDR1 GTSNPN and CDR2 SVGIG come from the germline V gene (reference sequence). CDR3 sequence: CAWSRGTGVIPYNSPLHF. CDR3 nucleotide sequence: TGTGCCTGGAGTCGCGGGACAGGGGTGATACCCTATAATTCACCCCTCCACTTT.

In this sample, this clone turned up many times. The chain has TRBV2 and TRBJ1-2; D is ambiguous. Germline CDR1 SNHLY, CDR2 FYNNEI. The CDR3 runs to 14 residues. The ends were cut back, 7 bases at V and 7 bases at J, with 19 bases in the middle. The CDR3 reads CASTPGPHRGGYTF. The DNA for the CDR3 is TGTGCCAGCACCCCGGGCCCTCATCGGGGTGGCTACACCTTC. The entire variable domain, with the rest obtained from reference TRBV2 and TRBJ1-2, is as follows: EPEVTQTPSHQVTQMGQEVILRCVPISNHLYFYWYRQILGQKVEFLVSFYNNEISEKSEIFDDQFSVERPDGSNFTLKIRSTKLEDSAMYFCASTPGPHRGGYTFGSGTRLTVV.

In its sample, this clone was seen a few times. Written as DNA, the CDR3 is TGTGCCAGTAGTATGCGTCGCACTGAAGCTTTCTTT. This encodes CASSMRRTEAFF. This chain uses TRBV19 with TRBJ1-1; no clear D. This CDR3 comprises 12 residues. With 3 bases removed from V and 4 bases from J, the gap between germline ends came to 6 bases. Germline V CDR1 and CDR2: LNHDA, SQIVND (reference sequence).